These T cell receptor beta chains were read from a single sample in a study of cytomegalovirus exposure and HLA in healthy donors. The repertoire was sequenced with immunoSEQ multiplex PCR; TCRdb's copy has only in-frame clones and lacks some. This table holds roughly 130,000 clones, around three quarters found once. Sequencing used PBMCs. Receptors originate from a woman between 45 and 65 years old in good health and CMV-seronegative. CDR3s include the opening cysteine and the closing phenylalanine or tryptophan. A D gene is named only where the DNA matches it firmly. Expanded clones are given a class, and other clones once, few, many or no size at all.

CDR3 length	clone size	J gene	V gene	D gene	CDR3 DNA	CDR3 protein
16	.	TRBJ2-1	TRBV5-4	TRBD2	TGTGCCAGCAGCTTGGAGGGACTAGCGGGGTCCAATGAGCAGTTCTTC	CASSLEGLAGSNEQFF
16	.	TRBJ1-1	TRBV7-2	TRBD1	TGTGCCAGCAGCCAAGCCCGGGACAGGTGGCGGACTGAAGCTTTCTTT	CASSQARDRWRTEAFF
14	once	TRBJ2-7	TRBV28	.	TGTGCCAGCCTGGGGGCTGCCGCCCCGTACGAGCAGTACTTC	CASLGAAAPYEQYF
13	.	TRBJ1-1	TRBV30	.	TGTGCCTGGAGAGGGGAGGGAATCACTGAAGCTTTCTTT	CAWRGEGITEAFF
17	.	TRBJ2-3	TRBV18	TRBD2	TGTGCCAGCTCACCGGGACTAGCGGGAGGGCGAGGTGATACGCAGTATTTT	CASSPGLAGGRGDTQYF
12	.	TRBJ1-1	TRBV7-2	TRBD1	TGTGCCAGCAGCCCATACTCAGGGGGAAGTTTCTTT	CASSPYSGGSFF
13	.	TRBJ1-2	TRBV18	TRBD1	TGTGCCAGCTCGCCGGACAGGGGGCTAGGCTACACCTTC	CASSPDRGLGYTF
15	few	TRBJ1-1	TRBV5-1	TRBD1	TGCGCCAGCAGCTTGGAGGGACAGGGGTTAACTGAAGCTTTCTTT	CASSLEGQGLTEAFF
18	once	TRBJ2-1	TRBV13	TRBD2	TGTGCCAGCAGCTCCGGACTAGCGGGAGAGACGGGTAGGGGGGAGCAGTTCTTC	CASSSGLAGETGRGEQFF
14	.	TRBJ2-7	TRBV29-1	TRBD1	TGCAGCGTTGAGATGACAGGGGTAACCTACGAGCAGTACTTC	CSVEMTGVTYEQYF
17	.	TRBJ1-5	TRBV27	.	TGTGCCAGCAGAGCCAGGGTCGGGGGGTTTATCAATCAGCCCCAGCATTTT	CASRARVGGFINQPQHF
15	.	TRBJ2-7	TRBV27	.	TGTGCCAGCAGTGGTAGGACAGCGAGGTCCTACGAGCAGTACTTC	CASSGRTARSYEQYF
17	.	TRBJ2-2	TRBV4-3	TRBD2	TGCGCCAGCAGCCAAATCCCTAGCGGGAGGCCGGCCGGGGAGCTGTTTTTT	CASSQIPSGRPAGELFF
15	.	TRBJ2-1	TRBV18	.	TGTGCCAGCTCACCCCTCCAGGGGCGGAACAATGAGCAGTTCTTC	CASSPLQGRNNEQFF
14	.	TRBJ1-3	TRBV5-4	TRBD1	TGTGCCAGCGGACAGACAGGGACTGGAAACACCATATATTTT	CASGQTGTGNTIYF
14	.	TRBJ2-5	TRBV7-9	.	TGTGCCAGCAGCCTCGCTAGTCCGATAGAGACCCAGTACTTC	CASSLASPIETQYF